This T cell receptor (beta chain) originates from a study of blood T cell repertoires in COVID-19. Whole-study context: Recovered status applied to Cohort 3 donors who had two consecutive negative PCRs. It also applied to those with clearance or with symptom resolution. Material from acute and convalescent COVID-19 was sourced from the United States, Italy and Spain.

This CDR3 contains 15 residues. Germline lookup yields CDR1 SNHLY and CDR2 FYNNEI. Trimming removed 7 bases from V and 0 bases from J, with 15 bases in between. Sequenced by immunoSEQ multiplex PCR; TCRdb stores in-frame clones only, minus some. The sample contains hundreds of thousands of clones, about 88% of which appear only once. This clone was recorded only once. The study assigned cohorts using participant-reported clinical history. Sequences were obtained from PBMCs or T cells enriched from blood (not recorded which). This receptor was taken from an older woman in a cohort exposed to, infected with or recovered from COVID-19 (not recorded which). The chain couples TRBV2 to TRBJ1-1, with D perhaps TRBD1 (6 bases). The CDR3 coding sequence is TGTGCCAGCAACCTTGTACAGGGCTTGAACACTGAAGCTTTCTTT. It codes for CASNLVQGLNTEAFF.